This T cell receptor (beta chain) came from a study of spatial heterogeneity in lung cancer. This clonotype was counted ten times or more. One entry per CDR3 protein results from TCRdb running MiXCR on the 5' RACE reads. This sample has tens of thousands of distinct CDR3 sequences, with approximately 5.8% found just once. Germline V CDR1 and CDR2: SEHNR, FQNEAQ (reference sequence). CDR3 length equals 15 residues. Trimming cost V 5 bases and J 4 bases, with 15 bases left between them. Regarding time point: sample taken at primary tumor resection. This chain connects TRBV7-9 to TRBJ1-5; a possible D gene is TRBD1 (6 bases). The receptor was derived from a male donor with early-stage non-small cell lung cancer. The starting material was PBMCs, obtained at surgery. The CDR3, as DNA: TGTGCCAGCAGCCCCGAAGGGGGTTTAAATCAGCCCCAGCATTTT. It specifies CASSPEGGLNQPQHF.